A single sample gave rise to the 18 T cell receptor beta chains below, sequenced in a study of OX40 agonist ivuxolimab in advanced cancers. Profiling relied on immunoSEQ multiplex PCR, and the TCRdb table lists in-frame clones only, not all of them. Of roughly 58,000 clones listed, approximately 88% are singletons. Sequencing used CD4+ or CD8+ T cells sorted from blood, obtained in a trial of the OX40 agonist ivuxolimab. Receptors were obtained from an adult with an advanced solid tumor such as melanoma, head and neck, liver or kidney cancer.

This CDR3 reads CSVEVGLRAEQYF. Written as DNA, the CDR3 is TGCAGCGTTGAAGTGGGGCTCCGGGCCGAGCAGTACTTC. The rearrangement joins TRBV29-1 to TRBJ2-7; possibly TRBD1 for D (5 bases). Germline V lookup: CDR1 SQVTM, CDR2 ANQGSEA. Trimming removed 1 base at V and 6 bases at J, with 13 bases between. The CDR3 is 13 residues long.

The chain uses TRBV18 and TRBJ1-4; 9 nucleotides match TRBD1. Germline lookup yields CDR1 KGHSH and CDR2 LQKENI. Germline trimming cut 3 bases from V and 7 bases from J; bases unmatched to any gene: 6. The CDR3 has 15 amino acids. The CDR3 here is CASSPQSDRGEKLFF. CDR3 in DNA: TGTGCCAGCTCACCGCAATCGGACAGGGGTGAAAAACTGTTTTTT.

The DNA for the CDR3 is TGCGCCAGCAGCTTGTTAAGAGTCCTCGGCGAGACCCAGTACTTC. Its translation: CASSLLRVLGETQYF. This chain joins TRBV5-1 and TRBJ2-5; D not resolved. With 1 base removed from V and 5 bases from J, the gap between germline ends came to 15 bases. Germline loops: CDR1 SGHRS, CDR2 YFSETQ. The CDR3 is 15 amino acids.

DNA of the CDR3: TGTGCCAGCAGTTTATCGAGGGGGCACACTGAAGCTTTCTTT. Protein: CASSLSRGHTEAFF. The V call is TRBV27, the J call TRBJ1-1; 7 bases agree with TRBD1. CDR3 length equals 14 residues. Germline loops: CDR1 MNHEY, CDR2 SMNVEV (reference sequence). With 0 bases clipped from V and 3 bases from J, the junction kept 1 base outside the gene matches.

In nucleotides, the CDR3 is TGTGCCAGCACCCGGCTAGGCCGCGAGCAGTACTTC. It yields the protein CASTRLGREQYF. This chain links TRBV5-8 with TRBJ2-7; no definite D call. This CDR3 spans 12 amino acids. V lost 6 bases and J 6 bases, leaving 13 bases between the germline ends. Germline values: CDR1 SGHTS, CDR2 YDEGEE.

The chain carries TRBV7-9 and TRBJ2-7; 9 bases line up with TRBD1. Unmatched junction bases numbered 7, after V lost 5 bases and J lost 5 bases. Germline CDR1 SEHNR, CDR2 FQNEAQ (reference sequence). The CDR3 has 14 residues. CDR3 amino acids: CASSRPGQGNEQYF. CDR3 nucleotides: TGTGCCAGCAGCCGGCCGGGACAGGGCAACGAGCAGTACTTC.

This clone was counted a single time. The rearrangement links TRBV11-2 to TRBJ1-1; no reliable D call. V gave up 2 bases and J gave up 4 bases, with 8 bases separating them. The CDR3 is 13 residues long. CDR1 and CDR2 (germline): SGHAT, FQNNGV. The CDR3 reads CASSLRVGTEAFF. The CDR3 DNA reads TGTGCCAGCAGCTTAAGAGTAGGCACTGAAGCTTTCTTT.

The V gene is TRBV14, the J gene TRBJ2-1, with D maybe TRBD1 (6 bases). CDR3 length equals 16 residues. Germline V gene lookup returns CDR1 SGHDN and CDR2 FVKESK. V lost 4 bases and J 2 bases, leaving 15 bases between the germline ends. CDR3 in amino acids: CASSLIAGTTYNEQFF. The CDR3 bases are TGTGCCAGCAGCCTAATCGCTGGGACAACCTACAATGAGCAGTTCTTC.

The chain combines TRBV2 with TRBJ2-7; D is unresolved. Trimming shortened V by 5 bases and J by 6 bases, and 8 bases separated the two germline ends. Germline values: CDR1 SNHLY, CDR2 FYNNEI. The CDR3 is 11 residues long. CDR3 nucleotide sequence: TGTGCCAGCAGTTATGCAGGCGAGCAGTACTTC. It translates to CASSYAGEQYF.

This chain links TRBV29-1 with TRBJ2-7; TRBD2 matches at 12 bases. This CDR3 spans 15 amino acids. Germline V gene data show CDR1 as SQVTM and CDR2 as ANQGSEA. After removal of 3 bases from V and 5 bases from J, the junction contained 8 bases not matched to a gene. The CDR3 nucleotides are TGCAGCGTTGATTCTCTAGCGGGGGGGGGCCACGAGCAGTACTTC. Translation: CSVDSLAGGGHEQYF.

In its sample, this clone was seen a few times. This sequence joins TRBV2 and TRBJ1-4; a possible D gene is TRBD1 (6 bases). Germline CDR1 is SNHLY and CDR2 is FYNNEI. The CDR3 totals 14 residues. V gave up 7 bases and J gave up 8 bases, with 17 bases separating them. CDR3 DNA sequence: TGTGCCAGCAAAATACAGGGCGAACGGGAAAAACTGTTTTTT. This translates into CASKIQGEREKLFF.

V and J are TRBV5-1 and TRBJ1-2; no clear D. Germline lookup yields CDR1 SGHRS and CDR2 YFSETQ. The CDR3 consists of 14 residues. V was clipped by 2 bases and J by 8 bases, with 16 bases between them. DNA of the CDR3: TGCGCCAGCAGCTTCGCGGACCGTTCGATGGGCTACACCTTC. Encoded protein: CASSFADRSMGYTF.

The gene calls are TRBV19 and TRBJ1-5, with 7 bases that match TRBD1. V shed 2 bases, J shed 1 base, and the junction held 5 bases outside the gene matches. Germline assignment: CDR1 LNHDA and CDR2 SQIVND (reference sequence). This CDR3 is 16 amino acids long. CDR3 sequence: CASSIRGGGSNQPQHF. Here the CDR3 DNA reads TGTGCCAGTAGTATACGGGGAGGGGGCAGCAATCAGCCCCAGCATTTT.

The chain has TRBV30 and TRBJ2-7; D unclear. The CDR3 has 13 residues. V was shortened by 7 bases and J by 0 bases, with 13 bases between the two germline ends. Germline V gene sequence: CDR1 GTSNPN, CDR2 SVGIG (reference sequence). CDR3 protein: CALELDVSYEQYF. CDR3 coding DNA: TGTGCCTTGGAATTGGACGTCTCCTACGAGCAGTACTTC.

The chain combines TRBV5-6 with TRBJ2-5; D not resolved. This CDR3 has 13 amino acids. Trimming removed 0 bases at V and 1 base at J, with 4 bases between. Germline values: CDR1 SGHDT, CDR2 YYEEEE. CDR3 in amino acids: CASSLGAQETQYF. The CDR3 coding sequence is TGTGCCAGCAGCTTGGGGGCCCAAGAGACCCAGTACTTC.

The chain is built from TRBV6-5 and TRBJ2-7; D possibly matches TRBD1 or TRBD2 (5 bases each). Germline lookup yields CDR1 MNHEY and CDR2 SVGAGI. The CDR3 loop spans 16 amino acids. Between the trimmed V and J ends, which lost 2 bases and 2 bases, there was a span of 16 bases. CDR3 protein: CASSYRRVRGTYEQYF. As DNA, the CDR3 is TGTGCCAGCAGTTACCGCCGCGTGAGGGGAACCTACGAGCAGTACTTC.

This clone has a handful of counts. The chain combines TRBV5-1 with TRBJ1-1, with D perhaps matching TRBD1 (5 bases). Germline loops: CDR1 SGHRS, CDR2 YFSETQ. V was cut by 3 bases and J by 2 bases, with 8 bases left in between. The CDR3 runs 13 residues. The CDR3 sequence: CASSWDGNTEAFF. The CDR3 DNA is TGCGCCAGCAGCTGGGACGGTAACACTGAAGCTTTCTTT.

This CDR3 reads CASNPGPKVAFF. In nucleotides, the CDR3 is TGTGCCAGCAATCCGGGTCCCAAGGTGGCTTTCTTT. This chain links TRBV6-6 with TRBJ1-1; D unclear. Germline CDR1 and CDR2: MNHNY and SVGAGI (reference sequence). The CDR3 totals 12 residues. Trimming removed 7 bases at V and 11 bases at J, with 17 bases between.